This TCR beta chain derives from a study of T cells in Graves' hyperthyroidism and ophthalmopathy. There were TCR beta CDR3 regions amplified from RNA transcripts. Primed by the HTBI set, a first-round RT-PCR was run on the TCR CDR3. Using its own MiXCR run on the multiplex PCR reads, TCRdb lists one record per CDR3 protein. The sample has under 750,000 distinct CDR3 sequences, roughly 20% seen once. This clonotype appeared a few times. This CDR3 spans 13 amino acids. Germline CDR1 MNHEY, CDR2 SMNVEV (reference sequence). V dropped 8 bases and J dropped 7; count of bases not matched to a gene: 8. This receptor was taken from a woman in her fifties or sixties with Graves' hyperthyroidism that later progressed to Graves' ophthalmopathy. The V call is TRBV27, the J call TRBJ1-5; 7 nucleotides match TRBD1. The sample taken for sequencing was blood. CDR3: CASQDRAGQPQHF. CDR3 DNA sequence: TGTGCCAGCCAAGACAGGGCGGGCCAGCCCCAGCATTTT.